This TCR beta chain was profiled in a study of CD8 T cells in Susac syndrome. This CDR3 has 14 amino acids. J was trimmed by 2 bases and V by 4 bases; bases with no gene match: 4. Germline CDR1 LNHNV, CDR2 YYDKDF (reference sequence). Random-hexamer reverse transcription was applied to 0.5 to 1 ug RNA. Amplification of TCR beta CDR3 across 54 Vbeta and 13 Jbeta was performed with immunoSEQ multiplex PCR. Via MiXCR, TCRdb re-called the immunoSEQ multiplex PCR reads, giving one row per CDR3 protein. The sample records hundreds of thousands of distinct CDR3 sequences, approximately 95% being singletons. TEMRA cells were FACS-enriched, while CD8+ and CD4+ T cells were negatively isolated.

The sample was CD4+ T cells from PBMCs. The sequence was obtained from a human donor with multiple sclerosis. The genes are TRBV15 and TRBJ2-7, with 8 bases matching TRBD2. CDR3 amino acids: CATSIGLAAYEQYF. As DNA, the CDR3 is TGTGCCACCAGCATCGGACTAGCCGCCTACGAGCAGTACTTC.